This TCR beta chain was observed in a study of T cells expressing NK-cell markers (dated by TCRdb to about 2020). Some background on the complete study: Seven to nine donors provided sorted CD3+CD56+NKG2C+, CD3+CD56+NKG2C- and CD3+CD56-NKG2C+ T-cell subsets, whose TCR beta-chain repertoires were profiled. The study sequenced eight donors, all healthy volunteers chosen at random: three men and five women. Sequencing of the libraries produced 2 x 150 bp reads on Illumina HiSeq 2000/2500, MiSeq or NextSeq. Among the eight sequenced donors, only one was HCMV-seronegative, while the other seven were HCMV-seropositive.

What the research found in general, with its limitations: In over 5 donors, the dominant CD3+CD56+NKG2C+ clonotypes were among the top 10 CD8+ clonotypes and accounted for about 1.0-7.5% of CD8+ T cells. Those dominant clonotypes were again the most abundant among CD3+CD56-NKG2C+ cells in a handful of donors, at about 25-65%. It remained unclear whether the expanded NKG2C-expressing T cell clones were specific for HCMV antigens.

HCMV serostatus was determined by detecting HCMV-specific IgG in serum with a commercial ELISA kit. Ficoll density gradient centrifugation was used to isolate peripheral blood mononuclear cells from blood. The sequencer listed for this sample is Illumina HiSeq 2000. TCR beta cDNA libraries were made by 5'RACE template switching that added a universal primer site and unique molecular identifiers. Priming for cDNA synthesis came from the TCR beta constant segment, and two successive PCR amplification steps followed. The original methods were these. MIGEC handled demultiplexing of the reads and grouping by UMI, while MiTCR was used to assemble and quantify clonotypes. To remove erroneous sequences, TCR cDNA sequences were retained only when supported by two or more reads. The tcR package was used for downstream repertoire analysis, and clonotypes were matched across fractions by CDR3 nucleotide sequence plus V segment. VDJmatch was used to annotate antigen specificity against VDJdb, with one amino acid substitution allowed in CDR3. Following TCRdb reprocessing, every CDR3 protein sequence forms one entry, and DNA is not provided. TCRdb assigned the V and J calls; the authors' analysis was not used. The table of this sample itemizes 500,000 to 700,000 distinct CDR3 sequences. The ten largest clones add up to 3% to 4.5% of the sample.

Via the germline V gene, CDR1 is SGHDT and CDR2 YYEEEE. The CDR3 sequence holds 13 residues, the cysteine and phenylalanine included. The nucleotide record is missing. To note about this clonotype: What antigen it recognizes has not been identified.

The clonotype originates from a man between 18 and 29 years old in good health. Donor details come from another sample of the same person, matched by shared clones. The chain is made from TRBV5-6 and TRBJ1-2. Sequencing input: blood T cells: a sorted CD56 or NKG2C T cell subset, CD4+ or CD8+ T cells, or bulk PBMC T cells (not recorded which). This receptor carries the CDR3 CASSLDTIYGYTF.